These 28 T cell receptor beta chains share one sample of origin, sequenced in a study of T cells after yellow fever vaccination. TCRdb processed the 5' RACE reads anew with MiXCR; each CDR3 protein has one entry. Among about 630,000 distinct CDR3 sequences listed, 9% to 15% were seen once. The starting material was PBMCs, obtained on the day of the yellow fever booster vaccination. Every receptor here comes from a young man who received the YFV17D yellow fever vaccine.

The V gene is TRBV30, the J gene TRBJ2-1; 7 bases fit TRBD2. The CDR3 spans 13 residues. Trimming removed 4 bases from V and 9 bases from J; junction bases left unmatched: 9. Germline lookup yields CDR1 GTSNPN and CDR2 SVGIG (reference sequence). CDR3 sequence (DNA): TGTGCCTGGAACCCGGGGGGAGTGGTTGAGCAGTTCTTC. As protein: CAWNPGGVVEQFF.

This chain joins TRBV24-1 and TRBJ2-3, with TRBD2 as a possible D gene (6 bases). CDR1 is KGHDR, CDR2 SFDVKD, per germline. Trimming shortened V by 7 bases and J by 5 bases, and 15 bases separated the two germline ends. There are 14 residues in the CDR3. This CDR3 reads CATSRAGSGDTQYF. The CDR3 nucleotides are TGTGCCACCAGCCGAGCGGGTAGTGGAGATACGCAGTATTTT.

This chain connects TRBV7-2 to TRBJ2-7, with 8 bases lining up with TRBD1. After removal of 4 bases from V and 2 bases from J, the junction contained 4 bases not matched to a gene. The germline CDR1 and CDR2 sequences are SGHTA and FQGNSA. The CDR3 sequence is 14 residues long. This CDR3 reads CASSSDRVAYEQYF. Here the CDR3 DNA reads TGTGCCAGCAGCTCGGACAGGGTGGCCTACGAGCAGTACTTC.

This rearrangement joins TRBV21-1 to TRBJ2-1; the D call TRBD1 from the table was never checked on the DNA. TRBV21-1 is shown as a pseudogene. This CDR3 region has 15 residues. The CDR3 protein is CASSSREAPLGEQFF. CDR3 DNA sequence: TGTGCCAGCAGCTCCCGTGAAGCTCCCCTGGGTGAGCAGTTCTTC.

The sample holds a few counts of this clonotype. This chain links TRBV9 with TRBJ2-5, with D perhaps TRBD2 (5 bases). The CDR3 extends over 15 amino acids. The germline V and J ends were trimmed by 5 bases and 5 bases, with 19 bases remaining between them. CDR1 and CDR2 from the germline V gene are SGDLS and YYNGEE. CDR3 sequence: CASSAPGSRSETQYF. The CDR3, as DNA: TGTGCCAGCAGTGCACCGGGATCACGGTCGGAGACCCAGTACTTC.

This chain connects TRBV18 to TRBJ1-5, with a possible D match to TRBD1 (5 bases). The length of the CDR3 is 16 residues. Germline V CDR1 and CDR2: KGHSH, LQKENI. V lost 3 bases to trimming and J lost 2 bases, with 14 bases between them. As DNA, the CDR3 is TGTGCCAGCTCACCCCCAGGGTTTGGGGGCAATCAGCCCCAGCATTTT. It specifies CASSPPGFGGNQPQHF.

There are a few counts of this clonotype. The V call is TRBV12-3 or TRBV12-4, the J call TRBJ1-2; D might be TRBD1 (5 bases). The CDR3 covers 13 residues. With 3 bases removed from V and 8 bases from J, the gap between germline ends came to 13 bases. CDR3 residues: CASSFGRAGGYTF. CDR3 nucleotide sequence: TGTGCCAGCAGTTTTGGCAGGGCGGGGGGCTACACCTTC.

The table lists this clonotype with a few counts. This chain links TRBV7-2 with TRBJ2-2; D not certain. This CDR3 contains 12 residues. The germline V and J ends were trimmed by 7 bases and 7 bases, with 10 bases remaining between them. Germline assignment: CDR1 SGHTA and CDR2 FQGNSA. CDR3 nucleotides: TGTGCCAGCAACGCAATAGGCGGGGAGCTGTTTTTT. Its translation is CASNAIGGELFF.

This chain joins TRBV12-3 or TRBV12-4 and TRBJ2-2; 8 bases are a match to TRBD2. The CDR3 totals 16 residues. The ends lost 1 base at V and 6 bases at J; junction bases unmatched: 7. The CDR3 loop reads CASSLVLAELSGELFF. For the CDR3, the DNA is TGTGCCAGCAGTTTAGTACTAGCGGAGTTGTCCGGGGAGCTGTTTTTT.

This chain links TRBV5-6 with TRBJ1-4; D gene ambiguous. CDR3 length: 15 residues. Trimming shortened V by 3 bases and J by 7 bases, and 16 bases separated the two germline ends. Germline CDR1 is SGHDT and CDR2 is YYEEEE. The CDR3: CASSSRRVDGEKLFF. CDR3 nucleotides: TGTGCCAGCAGCTCAAGACGGGTTGACGGTGAAAAACTGTTTTTT.

There are a few counts of this clonotype. This rearrangement joins TRBV28 to TRBJ2-3; 8 bases match TRBD2. V lost 4 bases to trimming and J lost 4 bases; unmatched junction nucleotides: 10. This CDR3 is built from 16 residues. Germline V gene lookup returns CDR1 MDHEN and CDR2 SYDVKM. The CDR3 bases are TGTGCCAGCAGTTACCCGCCAGCGGGGGTCCCAGATACGCAGTATTTT. It is translated as CASSYPPAGVPDTQYF.

This clonotype came up a few times. The chain uses TRBV6-5 and TRBJ2-1, with 9 bases lining up with TRBD2. In germline, CDR1 is MNHEY, CDR2 SVGAGI. The V and J ends lost 2 bases and 2 bases, in that order; junction bases with no gene match: 4. The length of the CDR3 is 16 residues. CDR3 in DNA: TGTGCCAGCAGTTACATGTCTAGCGGGGCCTACAATGAGCAGTTCTTC. This sequence encodes CASSYMSSGAYNEQFF.

The chain joins TRBV29-1 to TRBJ2-1; the D call may be TRBD1 or TRBD2 (6 bases each). Per germline, CDR1 SQVTM and CDR2 ANQGSEA. The CDR3 runs 14 residues. With 7 bases removed from V and 5 bases from J, the gap between germline ends came to 18 bases. The CDR3 protein is CSAVGGLKDNEQFF. The CDR3 region has the DNA TGCAGCGCAGTCGGGGGCCTTAAGGACAATGAGCAGTTCTTC.

The chain combines TRBV3-1 with TRBJ2-7; 8 bases line up with TRBD2. The CDR3 runs 13 residues. After removal of 1 base from V and 6 bases from J, the junction contained 2 bases not matched to a gene. Germline V gives CDR1 LGHDT, CDR2 YNNKEL (reference sequence). The CDR3 DNA reads as TGTGCCAGCAGCCAAGCCCGGGGGGGCGAGCAGTACTTC. Amino acids: CASSQARGGEQYF.

The chain couples TRBV11-1 to TRBJ2-1; 14 nucleotides agree with TRBD2. This CDR3 has 18 amino acids. V dropped 2 bases and J dropped 1; count of bases not matched to a gene: 4. Germline V gene sequence: CDR1 SGHAT, CDR2 FQDESV (reference sequence). The CDR3 is CASSLPGLAGVSYNEQFF. DNA for the CDR3: TGTGCCAGCAGCTTACCGGGACTAGCGGGAGTTTCCTACAATGAGCAGTTCTTC. The whole variable domain, filled in from reference TRBV11-1 and TRBJ2-1, reads EAEVAQSPRYKITEKSQAVAFWCDPISGHATLYWYRQILGQGPELLVQFQDESVVDDSQLPKDRFSAERLKGVDSTLKIQPAELGDSAMYLCASSLPGLAGVSYNEQFFGPGTRLTVL.

The chain links TRBV20-1 to TRBJ2-7; maybe TRBD2 (7 bases). Germline-derived CDR1 and CDR2 are DFQATT and SNEGSKA (reference sequence). The V end was cut by 3 bases, the J end by 5 bases, with 17 bases between. The CDR3 has 14 residues. CDR3 in DNA: TGCAGTGCTAGGTTCCCGGGGGCGGGGGACGAGCAGTACTTC. It yields the protein CSARFPGAGDEQYF.

This sequence joins TRBV5-1 and TRBJ2-3, with D possibly TRBD2 on 6 matching bases. The V end was cut by 0 bases, the J end by 6 bases, with 17 bases between. The CDR3 consists of 16 residues. Germline loops: CDR1 SGHRS, CDR2 YFSETQ. CDR3 in DNA: TGCGCCAGCAGCTTGGCTATTCGCCAGGCGGGGGATACGCAGTATTTT. This encodes CASSLAIRQAGDTQYF.

The sample holds many counts of this clonotype. The chain couples TRBV5-1 to TRBJ2-1, with 8 bases that match TRBD2. CDR1 and CDR2 (germline): SGHRS, YFSETQ. Trimming took 2 bases from V and 4 from J; bases not matched to a gene: 5. The CDR3 sequence is 15 residues long. The CDR3 loop reads CASSFREGRYNEQFF. The CDR3 region has the DNA TGCGCCAGCAGCTTTCGGGAGGGCCGTTACAATGAGCAGTTCTTC.

The CDR3 here is CASSYSAGGPQRGNEQFF. Here the CDR3 DNA reads TGTGCCAGCAGTTATTCGGCGGGAGGGCCTCAGAGGGGCAATGAGCAGTTCTTC. The J gene is TRBJ2-1, the V gene TRBV6-5; 9 bases agree with TRBD2. V dropped 3 bases and J dropped 6; count of bases not matched to a gene: 15. The germline V gene has CDR1 MNHEY and CDR2 SVGAGI. This CDR3 has 18 residues.

The chain has TRBV20-1 and TRBJ1-1, with TRBD1 matching 9 bases. Looked up from germline, CDR1 is DFQATT and CDR2 is SNEGSKA (reference sequence). Germline trimming cut 5 bases from V and 2 bases from J; bases unmatched to any gene: 3. The CDR3 is made up of 13 amino acids. CDR3: CSARQGGNTEAFF. CDR3 in DNA: TGCAGTGCTCGACAGGGGGGCAACACTGAAGCTTTCTTT.

The gene calls are TRBV15 and TRBJ2-6, with a tentative D call TRBD1 (6 bases). Between the trimmed V and J ends, which lost 7 bases and 1 base, there was a span of 11 bases. The CDR3 is 15 amino acids. Germline V gives CDR1 LNHNV, CDR2 YYDKDF (reference sequence). CDR3 in DNA: TGTGCCACCAATAACAGGGTGTCTGGGGCCAACGTCCTGACTTTC. Translation gives CATNNRVSGANVLTF.

J is TRBJ2-1 and V is TRBV14, with D perhaps matching TRBD1 (5 bases). V was clipped by 1 base and J by 6 bases, with 16 bases between them. There are 16 residues in the CDR3. Looked up from germline, CDR1 is SGHDN and CDR2 is FVKESK. The chain's CDR3 is CASSQVGLILSNEQFF. The CDR3 coding sequence is TGTGCCAGCAGCCAAGTGGGGCTAATCCTAAGCAATGAGCAGTTCTTC. Full variable domain (outside the CDR3, taken from reference TRBV14 and TRBJ2-1): EAGVTQFPSHSVIEKGQTVTLRCDPISGHDNLYWYRRVMGKEIKFLLHFVKESKQDESGMPNNRFLAERTGGTYSTLKVQPAELEDSGVYFCASSQVGLILSNEQFFGPGTRLTVL.

The V and J genes are TRBV12-3 or TRBV12-4 and TRBJ2-4; tentatively, D is TRBD2 (6 bases). This CDR3 comprises 15 residues. V shed 7 bases and J shed 0 bases, with 13 bases lying between them. The CDR3 spells CASTPGGVAKNIQYF. Written as DNA, the CDR3 is TGTGCCAGCACCCCCGGCGGGGTAGCCAAAAACATTCAGTACTTC.

V usage is TRBV6-2 or TRBV6-3 and J usage is TRBJ2-5; D may be TRBD2 (6 bases). Germline V gene sequence: CDR1 MNHEY, CDR2 SVGEGT. This CDR3 is built from 13 residues. V lost 6 bases and J lost 3, with 11 bases in between. CDR3 amino acids: CASRWTTEETQYF. The CDR3 DNA sequence: TGTGCCAGCAGGTGGACTACCGAAGAGACCCAGTACTTC.

Only a few counts were recorded for this clonotype. The chain is built from TRBV20-1 and TRBJ2-1; TRBD1 might be the D (5 bases). This CDR3 has 12 residues. Germline V gives CDR1 DFQATT, CDR2 SNEGSKA (reference sequence). V lost 0 bases and J lost 6, with 6 bases in between. The CDR3 loop is CSARDRANEQFF. The CDR3 nucleotides read TGCAGTGCTAGAGACAGGGCCAATGAGCAGTTCTTC.

In its sample, this clonotype was seen a few times. V and J are TRBV9 and TRBJ2-1, with 8 bases aligning to TRBD2. V was pared by 3 bases and J by 6 bases, with 11 bases of the junction left unmatched. Germline-derived CDR1 and CDR2 are SGDLS and YYNGEE. This CDR3 contains 16 residues. DNA for the CDR3: TGTGCCAGCAGCGGGGCAATTGCGGGAGGCGGCAATGAGCAGTTCTTC. Protein product: CASSGAIAGGGNEQFF.

A few counts support this clonotype. This chain links TRBV29-1 with TRBJ2-7, with TRBD1 matching over 9 bases. The CDR3 loop spans 14 amino acids. CDR1 SQVTM and CDR2 ANQGSEA come from the germline V gene. J lost 0 bases, V lost 8 bases, and 8 bases had no gene match. The CDR3: CSFTGQGHSYEQYF. CDR3 in DNA: TGCAGCTTCACTGGACAGGGGCACTCCTACGAGCAGTACTTC.

CDR3 sequence: CASGVSSYNEQFF. Here the CDR3 DNA reads TGTGCCAGCGGTGTTAGCTCCTACAATGAGCAGTTCTTC. This chain connects TRBV7-2 to TRBJ2-1; D not resolved. The germline V and J ends were trimmed by 8 bases and 0 bases, with 8 bases remaining between them. The CDR3 length is 13 residues. Germline-derived CDR1 and CDR2 are SGHTA and FQGNSA.